The T cell receptor (beta chain) under discussion was sequenced for a study of cytomegalovirus exposure and HLA in healthy donors. A multiplex PCR was run with 60 Vbeta primers and 13 Jbeta primers. Generated by immunoSEQ multiplex PCR, the TCRdb table keeps only in-frame clones and is missing some. The table records approximately 130,000 clones, about two thirds of them present only once. Study-wide results and caveats: Many donors carried some public TCRs, although rarity characterized most TCR sequences. An analysis that was carried out later associated approximately 15,000 TCR beta sequences with HLA alleles at 0.05 false discovery rate. Later on, a genetic analysis was performed. It linked a missense variant in DCLRE1C with V- and J-gene trimming of TCR beta. In a later analysis, across HLA loci, associated TCR counts were highest for DRB1, lowest for HLA-C.

The CDR3 covers 14 residues. V lost 1 base to trimming and J lost 5 bases, with 10 bases between them. Looked up from germline, CDR1 is SGHAT and CDR2 is FQNNGV. A remark on this clone: Antigen unknown.

The sample comprised PBMCs. This chain uses TRBV11-2 with TRBJ2-3, with a weak D call TRBD2 (6 bases). The receptor was derived from a woman aged 60-75 years in good health and CMV-seropositive. CDR3 loop: CASSLVRGIDTQYF. As DNA, the CDR3 is TGTGCCAGCAGCTTAGTTCGCGGGATAGATACGCAGTATTTT.